Listed here are 26 T cell receptor beta chains from one sample, sequenced in a study of CD8 T cells in ankylosing spondylitis. TCRdb fed the 5' RACE reads into MiXCR, producing one record per CDR3 protein. Here the sample spans under 35,000 distinct CDR3 sequences, approximately 7.1% being singletons. Source material: blood, either unsorted or a sorted T cell fraction (not recorded which). The receptors stem from a male donor with ankylosing spondylitis or in good health (not recorded which).

This clonotype was found many times. V and J are TRBV20-1 and TRBJ2-3; 10 positions agree with TRBD2. V gave up 6 bases and J gave up 8 bases; unmatched junction bases: 11. The germline V gene encodes CDR1 DFQATT and CDR2 SNEGSKA (reference sequence). The CDR3 contains 14 residues. CDR3 in amino acids: CSANLAGEQGTQYF. CDR3 nucleotides: TGCAGTGCCAATCTAGCGGGAGAACAGGGTACGCAGTATTTT.

This clonotype was observed at least ten times. The chain employs TRBV5-1 and TRBJ2-7, with D tentatively TRBD2 (5 bases). The CDR3 runs to 15 residues. Trimming left V 4 bases short and J 2 bases short, with 16 bases between. The germline V gene encodes CDR1 SGHRS and CDR2 YFSETQ. The CDR3 nucleotides are TGCGCCAGCAGCCCCAGAAGCGGAGTAGCCTACGAGCAGTACTTC. Its translation is CASSPRSGVAYEQYF.

This clonotype was observed many times. The rearrangement links TRBV7-3 to TRBJ1-1, with D possibly being TRBD1 (5 bases). Germline V gene lookup returns CDR1 SGHTA and CDR2 FQGTGA. This CDR3 has 14 amino acids. Trimming removed 2 bases at V and 7 bases at J, with 14 bases between. CDR3 in amino acids: CASSLGAFGGEAFF. DNA of the CDR3: TGTGCCAGCAGCTTAGGGGCCTTTGGGGGTGAAGCTTTCTTT.

This clonotype was seen many times. The V call is TRBV5-1, the J call TRBJ2-3; TRBD1 aligns across 9 bases. The CDR3 covers 15 residues. Looked up from germline, CDR1 is SGHRS and CDR2 is YFSETQ. V lost 2 bases and J lost 6; bases outside the gene matches: 7. The CDR3: CASSFKTGGSDTQYF. The CDR3 DNA is TGCGCCAGCAGCTTTAAGACAGGGGGGAGCGATACGCAGTATTTT.

This clonotype was counted ten times or more. The V call is TRBV5-1, the J call TRBJ2-2; 11 bases align to TRBD2. The CDR3 consists of 16 residues. The junction had 7 bases not matched to a gene; V was cut back by 1 base and J by 8 bases. The germline V gene encodes CDR1 SGHRS and CDR2 YFSETQ. The CDR3 nucleotides read TGCGCCAGCAGCTTGCGACTAGCGGGAACGGCTGGGGAGCTGTTTTTT. It codes for CASSLRLAGTAGELFF.

The table lists this clonotype with many counts. The genes are TRBV5-1 and TRBJ2-7; 9 bases map to TRBD1. The trim removed 0 bases at V and 6 bases at J, leaving 4 bases unmatched. The CDR3 covers 14 residues. CDR1 is SGHRS and CDR2 is YFSETQ in the germline V gene. The CDR3 sequence is CASSLAGQGGEQYF. The CDR3 nucleotides read TGCGCCAGCAGCTTGGCGGGACAGGGAGGCGAGCAGTACTTC.

The V and J genes are TRBV4-2 and TRBJ2-6; tentative D call: TRBD1 (5 bases). Trimming shortened V by 8 bases and J by 3 bases, and 11 bases separated the two germline ends. This CDR3 is built from 14 residues. Germline V gives CDR1 LGHNA, CDR2 YNFKEQ. The CDR3 reads CASRPGLGANVLTF. The DNA for the CDR3 is TGTGCCAGCCGCCCAGGGCTTGGGGCCAACGTCCTGACTTTC.

This clonotype was seen repeatedly, ten times or more. The rearrangement uses TRBV20-1 and TRBJ2-5; no clear D. V shed 1 base and J shed 1 base, with 16 bases lying between them. Looked up from germline, CDR1 is DFQATT and CDR2 is SNEGSKA (reference sequence). This CDR3 region has 16 residues. The CDR3 DNA reads as TGCAGTGCTAGAGGGGCACCGGCACCCACCCAAGAGACCCAGTACTTC. Its protein product is CSARGAPAPTQETQYF.

This clonotype appeared many times. This sequence joins TRBV27 and TRBJ2-7; 11 positions agree with TRBD2. The CDR3 loop spans 16 amino acids. In germline, CDR1 is MNHEY, CDR2 SMNVEV (reference sequence). V trimming: 5 bases; J trimming: 2 bases; junction bases outside the gene matches: 8. The DNA for the CDR3 is TGTGCCAGCAGTCCCAACCTAGCGGGAGGCCCCTACGAGCAGTACTTC. Its protein is CASSPNLAGGPYEQYF.

This clonotype was detected ten times or more. This chain links TRBV5-1 with TRBJ2-5; possible D gene TRBD2, 6 bases. With 2 bases removed from V and 1 base from J, the gap between germline ends came to 12 bases. This CDR3 contains 15 residues. CDR1 is SGHRS, CDR2 YFSETQ, per germline. The CDR3 nucleotides read TGCGCCAGCAGCTTCGGCGGGAAAACCCAAGAGACCCAGTACTTC. Protein: CASSFGGKTQETQYF.

This clonotype was seen ten or more times. V usage is TRBV12-3 or TRBV12-4 and J usage is TRBJ2-5, with a tentative D call TRBD2 (6 bases). The length of the CDR3 is 12 residues. V lost 6 bases to trimming and J lost 1 base, with 6 bases between them. CDR3 protein: CASRRGQETQYF. As DNA, the CDR3 is TGTGCCAGCAGGCGGGGCCAAGAGACCCAGTACTTC.

This clonotype was recorded many times. The rearrangement joins TRBV27 to TRBJ1-5; the D gene is possibly TRBD1 (6 bases). V lost 1 base and J 2 bases, leaving 12 bases between the germline ends. The germline V gene encodes CDR1 MNHEY and CDR2 SMNVEV (reference sequence). The CDR3 covers 16 residues. The CDR3 region has the DNA TGTGCCAGCAGTTTATTTGGACAGTCCGGCAATCAGCCCCAGCATTTT. Its translation: CASSLFGQSGNQPQHF.

This clonotype was observed many times. The chain uses TRBV5-1 and TRBJ2-3, with D hard to call. The V gene lost 0 bases and the J gene lost 6 bases, with 8 bases spanning the gap. Germline CDR1 is SGHRS and CDR2 is YFSETQ. The CDR3 runs 13 residues. Here the CDR3 reads CASSLDISDTQYF. The CDR3 region has the DNA TGCGCCAGCAGCTTGGATATCTCGGATACGCAGTATTTT.

This clonotype was picked up many times. V and J are TRBV6-1 and TRBJ2-7; D unclear. The V and J ends lost 9 bases and 0 bases respectively, with 15 bases between them. Germline V lookup: CDR1 MNHNS, CDR2 SASEGT. The CDR3 runs to 14 residues. CDR3 coding DNA: TGTGCCAGTACCCTAACACAGAGCTCCTACGAGCAGTACTTC. This gives the protein CASTLTQSSYEQYF.

This clonotype was counted a few times. V is TRBV3-1 and J is TRBJ1-4; D possibly corresponds to TRBD1 (6 bases). In germline, CDR1 is LGHDT, CDR2 YNNKEL (reference sequence). The CDR3 has 17 residues. With 10 bases removed from V and 8 bases from J, the gap between germline ends came to 29 bases. The CDR3 nucleotides are TGTGCCACCTGCCCGTACCCTAAAGGACAGCGTGGCGAAAAACTGTTTTTT. Protein product: CATCPYPKGQRGEKLFF.

The V gene is TRBV2, the J gene TRBJ2-3, with 14 bases that match TRBD2. The CDR3 extends over 19 amino acids. Germline lookup yields CDR1 SNHLY and CDR2 FYNNEI. Trimming cost V 11 bases and J 3 bases; bases outside gene matches: 19. CDR3 sequence reads: CAFCLNLGLAGGGTDTQYF. Written as DNA, the CDR3 is TGTGCCTTCTGTTTAAATCTAGGACTAGCGGGAGGAGGGACAGATACGCAGTATTTT.

This clonotype was counted ten times or more. V is TRBV5-1 and J is TRBJ2-3; 9 nucleotides match TRBD2. Per the germline V gene, CDR1 is SGHRS and CDR2 is YFSETQ. With V trimmed by 1 base and J by 3 bases, 3 bases remained unmatched. The CDR3 loop spans 15 amino acids. The CDR3 coding sequence is TGCGCCAGCAGCTTGAGCGGGGGGAGAACAGATACGCAGTATTTT. Protein sequence: CASSLSGGRTDTQYF.

The chain has TRBV7-9 and TRBJ1-2; D possibly corresponds to TRBD1 (6 bases). This CDR3 comprises 13 residues. The germline V gene has CDR1 SEHNR and CDR2 FQNEAQ (reference sequence). V shed 5 bases and J shed 6 bases, with 13 bases lying between them. The CDR3 protein is CASSRRQDDGYTF. DNA of the CDR3: TGTGCCAGCAGCCGAAGACAGGACGATGGCTACACCTTC.

In its sample, this clonotype was seen many times. The J gene is TRBJ2-7, the V gene TRBV12-3 or TRBV12-4; D is unresolved. Trimming removed 3 bases from V and 4 bases from J, with 16 bases in between. This CDR3 has 15 amino acids. CDR3 sequence reads: CASSFSPDPRYEQYF. The DNA for the CDR3 is TGTGCCAGCAGTTTTTCTCCAGACCCTAGGTACGAGCAGTACTTC.

This clonotype was observed a few times. This chain connects TRBV12-3 or TRBV12-4 to TRBJ2-2, with D possibly being TRBD1 (6 bases). V lost 1 base to trimming and J lost 6 bases, with 21 bases between them. The CDR3 totals 18 residues. The CDR3 DNA reads TGTGCCAGCAGTTTAGGGGCAGGGGTACTAATGCAGGCCGGGGAGCTGTTTTTT. This translates into CASSLGAGVLMQAGELFF.

This clonotype was counted between two and nine times. This chain connects TRBV6-1 to TRBJ1-4; 7 nucleotides agree with TRBD1. The V gene's germline CDR1 is MNHNS and CDR2 SASEGT. Trimming at V came to 8 bases and at J to 0 bases, leaving 6 bases not matched to a gene. The CDR3 is 15 residues long. CDR3: CASEGGAATNEKLFF. CDR3 DNA: TGTGCCAGCGAAGGGGGCGCGGCAACTAATGAAAAACTGTTTTTT.

This clonotype occurred many times. The chain employs TRBV20-1 and TRBJ2-7; D remains ambiguous. The germline V gene encodes CDR1 DFQATT and CDR2 SNEGSKA (reference sequence). V lost 5 bases to trimming and J lost 1 base, with 21 bases between them. This CDR3 contains 16 residues. The CDR3 nucleotides are TGCAGTGCTCTAACCCAGGACGGCCTATTTTCCTACGAGCAGTACTTC. Translation: CSALTQDGLFSYEQYF.

This clonotype was observed many times. DNA for the CDR3: TGTGCCAGCAGTGCGCAGGGCTACGAGCAGTACTTC. As protein: CASSAQGYEQYF. This chain connects TRBV2 to TRBJ2-7, with a tentative D call TRBD1 (5 bases). Trimming stripped 4 bases from V and 3 bases from J, with 7 bases between. The length of the CDR3 is 12 residues. Germline CDR1 SNHLY, CDR2 FYNNEI.

As regards this clonotype: A read error may explain this, as a much larger clone is one base away. Lacking the conserved final phenylalanine or tryptophan, this CDR3 likely reflects a read error. The V and J genes are TRBV7-2 and TRBJ2-5, with D maybe TRBD2 (5 bases). Germline V CDR1 and CDR2: SGHTA, FQGNSA. The V end was cut by 5 bases, the J end by 0 bases, with 13 bases between. There are 15 residues in the CDR3. The CDR3: CASSLSATYQETQYL. The CDR3 DNA follows: TGTGCCAGCAGCCTTAGCGCCACCTACCAAGAGACCCAGTACCTC.

This clonotype was seen ten or more times. V is TRBV10-2 and J is TRBJ1-1; 7 bases are a match to TRBD1. Germline V lookup: CDR1 WSHSY, CDR2 SAAADI. Unmatched junction bases numbered 15, after V lost 6 bases and J lost 5 bases. This CDR3 contains 16 residues. CDR3 coding DNA: TGCGCCAGCAGCCACCCTTTCCAGGGGGTGGATACTGAAGCTTTCTTT. Its translation: CASSHPFQGVDTEAFF.

As concerns this clonotype: This may be a read error: a much more frequent sequence differs by one nucleotide. V is TRBV30 and J is TRBJ2-3, with a possible D match to TRBD1 (6 bases). Germline V gene sequence: CDR1 GTSNPN, CDR2 SVGIG (reference sequence). The CDR3 totals 17 residues. CDR3 region: CAWGGSTAGVRGDTRYF. DNA of the CDR3: TGTGCCTGGGGGGGAAGCACGGCAGGGGTTCGAGGAGATACGCGGTATTTT.